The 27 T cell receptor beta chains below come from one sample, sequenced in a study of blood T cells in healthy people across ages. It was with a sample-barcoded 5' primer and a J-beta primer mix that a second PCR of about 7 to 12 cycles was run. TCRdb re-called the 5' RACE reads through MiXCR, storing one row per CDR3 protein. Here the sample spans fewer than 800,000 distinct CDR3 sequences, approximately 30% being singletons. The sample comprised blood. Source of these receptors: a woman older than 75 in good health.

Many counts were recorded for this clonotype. In DNA form, the CDR3 reads TGCGCCAGCAGCTTCGAGGACGGTTCGGGGGCCAACGTCCTGACTTTC. This sequence encodes CASSFEDGSGANVLTF. The chain employs TRBV4-1 and TRBJ2-6; D call uncertain. V shed 5 bases and J shed 4 bases, with 15 bases lying between them. Per the germline V gene, CDR1 is MGHRA and CDR2 is YSYEKL. The CDR3 sequence is 16 residues long.

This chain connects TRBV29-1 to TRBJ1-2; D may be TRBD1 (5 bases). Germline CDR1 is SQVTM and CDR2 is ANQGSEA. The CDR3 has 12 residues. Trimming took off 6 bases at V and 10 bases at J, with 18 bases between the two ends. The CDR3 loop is CSVGDGGADYTF. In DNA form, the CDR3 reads TGCAGCGTGGGGGACGGAGGAGCGGACTACACCTTC. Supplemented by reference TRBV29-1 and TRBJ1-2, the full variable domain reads SAVISQKPSRDICQRGTSLTIQCQVDSQVTMMFWYRQQPGQSLTLIATANQGSEATYESGFVIDKFPISRPNLTFSTLTVSNMSPEDSSIYLCSVGDGGADYTFGSGTRLTVV.

In DNA form, the CDR3 reads TGTGCCAGCAGTGAATTTGGGCCGCCACCCTACAATGAGCAGTTCTTC. It specifies CASSEFGPPPYNEQFF. V and J are TRBV6-1 and TRBJ2-1; D is unresolved. There are 16 residues in the CDR3. Germline V CDR1 and CDR2: MNHNS, SASEGT. The germline V and J ends were trimmed by 2 bases and 2 bases, with 13 bases remaining between them.

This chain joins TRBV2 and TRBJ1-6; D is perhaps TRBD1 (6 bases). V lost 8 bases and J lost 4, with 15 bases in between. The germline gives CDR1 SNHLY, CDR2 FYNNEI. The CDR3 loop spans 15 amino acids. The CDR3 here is CASVGGQSYNSPLHF. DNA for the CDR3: TGTGCCAGCGTTGGCGGACAGTCGTATAATTCACCCCTCCACTTT.

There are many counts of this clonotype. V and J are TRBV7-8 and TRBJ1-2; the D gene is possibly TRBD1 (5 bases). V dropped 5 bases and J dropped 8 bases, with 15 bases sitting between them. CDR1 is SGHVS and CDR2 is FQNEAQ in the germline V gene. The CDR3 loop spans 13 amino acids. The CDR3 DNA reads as TGTGCCAGCAGCCTGGGGCAGCCCTTCGGCTACACCTTC. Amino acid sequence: CASSLGQPFGYTF.

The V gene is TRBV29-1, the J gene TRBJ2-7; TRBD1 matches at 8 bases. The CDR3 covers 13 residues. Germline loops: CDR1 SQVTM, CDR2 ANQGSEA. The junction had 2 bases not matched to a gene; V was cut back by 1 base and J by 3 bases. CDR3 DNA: TGCAGCGTTGAAGTCAGGGGGCACTACGAGCAGTACTTC. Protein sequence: CSVEVRGHYEQYF.

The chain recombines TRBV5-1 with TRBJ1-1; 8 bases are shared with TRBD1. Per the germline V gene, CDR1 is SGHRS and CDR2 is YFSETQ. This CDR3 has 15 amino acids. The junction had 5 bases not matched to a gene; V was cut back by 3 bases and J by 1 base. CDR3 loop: CASSWAGGPNTEAFF. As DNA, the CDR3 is TGCGCCAGCAGCTGGGCAGGGGGCCCGAACACTGAAGCTTTCTTT.

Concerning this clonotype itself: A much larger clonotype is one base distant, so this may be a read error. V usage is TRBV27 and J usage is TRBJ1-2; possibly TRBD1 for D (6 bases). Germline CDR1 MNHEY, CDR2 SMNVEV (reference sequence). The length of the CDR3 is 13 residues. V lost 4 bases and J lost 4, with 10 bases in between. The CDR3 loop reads CASSSDSGYGYTF. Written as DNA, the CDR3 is TGTGCCAGCAGTTCGGACAGTGGCTATGGCTACACCTTC.

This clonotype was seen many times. In nucleotides, the CDR3 is TGTGCCAGCAGCTTAGGACAGGCGTTATCCTACGAGCAGTACTTC. Its protein is CASSLGQALSYEQYF. V and J are TRBV11-1 and TRBJ2-7; TRBD1 is a possible D gene (6 bases). Germline V gene data show CDR1 as SGHAT and CDR2 as FQDESV (reference sequence). The V and J ends lost 1 base and 1 base respectively, with 11 bases between them. The CDR3 is made up of 15 amino acids.

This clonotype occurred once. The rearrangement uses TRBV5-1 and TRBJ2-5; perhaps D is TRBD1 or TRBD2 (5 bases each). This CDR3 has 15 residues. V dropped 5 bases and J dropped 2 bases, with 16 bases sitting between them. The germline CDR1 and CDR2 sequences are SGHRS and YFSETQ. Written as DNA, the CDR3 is TGCGCCAGCAGAAGCGAGAGGGGAAGGCAAGAGACCCAGTACTTC. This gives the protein CASRSERGRQETQYF. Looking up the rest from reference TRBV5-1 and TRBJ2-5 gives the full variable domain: KAGVTQTPRYLIKTRGQQVTLSCSPISGHRSVSWYQQTPGQGLQFLFEYFSETQRNKGNFPGRFSGRQFSNSRSEMNVSTLELGDSALYLCASRSERGRQETQYFGPGTRLLVL.

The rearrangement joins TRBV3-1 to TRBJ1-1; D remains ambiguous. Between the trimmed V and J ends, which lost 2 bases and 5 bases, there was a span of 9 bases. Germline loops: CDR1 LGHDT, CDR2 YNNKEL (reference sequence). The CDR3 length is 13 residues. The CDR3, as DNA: TGTGCCAGCAGCCAAATAAAAGGAACTGAAGCTTTCTTT. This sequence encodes CASSQIKGTEAFF.

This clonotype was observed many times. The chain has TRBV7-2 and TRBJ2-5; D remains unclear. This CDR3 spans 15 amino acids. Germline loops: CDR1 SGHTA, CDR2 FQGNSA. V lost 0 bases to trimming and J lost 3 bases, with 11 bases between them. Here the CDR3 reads CASSLAGRTEETQYF. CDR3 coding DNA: TGTGCCAGCAGCTTAGCAGGGCGTACTGAAGAGACCCAGTACTTC.

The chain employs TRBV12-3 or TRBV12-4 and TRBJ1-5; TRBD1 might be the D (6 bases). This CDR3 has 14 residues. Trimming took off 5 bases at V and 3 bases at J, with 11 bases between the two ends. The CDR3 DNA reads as TGTGCCAGCAGTCCCGGGACAAACAATCAGCCCCAGCATTTT. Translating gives CASSPGTNNQPQHF.

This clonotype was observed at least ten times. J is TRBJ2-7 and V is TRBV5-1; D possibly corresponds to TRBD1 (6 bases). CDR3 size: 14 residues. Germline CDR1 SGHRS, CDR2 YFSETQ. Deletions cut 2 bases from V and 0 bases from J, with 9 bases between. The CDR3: CASSLDRYSYEQYF. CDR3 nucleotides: TGCGCCAGCAGCTTAGACAGGTACTCCTACGAGCAGTACTTC.

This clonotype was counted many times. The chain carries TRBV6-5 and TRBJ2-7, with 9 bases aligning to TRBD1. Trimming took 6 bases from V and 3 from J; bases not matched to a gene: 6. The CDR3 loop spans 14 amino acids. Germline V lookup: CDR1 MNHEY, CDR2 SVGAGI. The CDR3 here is CASSGQGPFYEQYF. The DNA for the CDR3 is TGTGCCAGCAGCGGACAGGGGCCCTTCTACGAGCAGTACTTC.

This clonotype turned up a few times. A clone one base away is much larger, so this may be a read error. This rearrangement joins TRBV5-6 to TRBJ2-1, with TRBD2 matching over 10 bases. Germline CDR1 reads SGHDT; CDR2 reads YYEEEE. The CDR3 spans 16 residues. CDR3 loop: CAGSLGSSGGYNEQFF. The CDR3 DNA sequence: TGTGCCGGCAGCTTGGGGTCTAGCGGGGGATACAATGAGCAGTTCTTC. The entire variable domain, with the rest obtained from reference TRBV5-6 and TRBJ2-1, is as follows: DAGVTQSPTHLIKTRGQQVTLRCSPKSGHDTVSWYQQALGQGPQFIFQYYEEEERQRGNFPDRFSGHQFPNYSSELNVNALLLGDSALYLCAGSLGSSGGYNEQFFGPGTRLTVL.

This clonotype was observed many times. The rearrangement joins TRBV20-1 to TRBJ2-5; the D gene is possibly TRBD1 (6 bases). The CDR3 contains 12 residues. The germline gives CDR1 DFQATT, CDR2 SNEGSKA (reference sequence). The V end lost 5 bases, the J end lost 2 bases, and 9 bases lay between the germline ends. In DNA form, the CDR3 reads TGCAGTGCTCTAGGACAGCAAGAGACCCAGTACTTC. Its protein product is CSALGQQETQYF.

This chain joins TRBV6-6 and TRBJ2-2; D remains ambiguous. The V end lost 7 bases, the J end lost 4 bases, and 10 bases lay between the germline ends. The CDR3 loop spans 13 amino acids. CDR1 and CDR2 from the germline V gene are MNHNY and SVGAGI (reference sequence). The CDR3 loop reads CASKLRPTGELFF. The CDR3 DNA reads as TGTGCCAGCAAGCTACGGCCCACCGGGGAGCTGTTTTTT.

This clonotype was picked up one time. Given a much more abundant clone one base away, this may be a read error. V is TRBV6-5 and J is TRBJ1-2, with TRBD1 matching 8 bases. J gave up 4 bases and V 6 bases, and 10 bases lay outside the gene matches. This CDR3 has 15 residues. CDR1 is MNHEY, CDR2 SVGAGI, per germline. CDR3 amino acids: CASRRTGQASYGYTF. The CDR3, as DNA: TGTGCCAGCAGACGTACGGGACAGGCGAGCTATGGCTACACCTTC.

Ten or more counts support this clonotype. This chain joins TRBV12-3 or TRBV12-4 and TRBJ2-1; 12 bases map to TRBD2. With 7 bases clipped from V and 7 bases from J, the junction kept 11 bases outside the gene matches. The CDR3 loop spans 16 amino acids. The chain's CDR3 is CASTPRTSGERNEQFF. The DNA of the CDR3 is TGTGCCAGCACCCCACGGACTAGCGGGGAAAGAAATGAGCAGTTCTTC.

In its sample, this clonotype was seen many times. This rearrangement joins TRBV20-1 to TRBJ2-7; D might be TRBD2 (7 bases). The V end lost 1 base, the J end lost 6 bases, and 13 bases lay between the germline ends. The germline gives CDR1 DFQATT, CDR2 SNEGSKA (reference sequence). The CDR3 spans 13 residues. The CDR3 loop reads CSARASGGGEQYF. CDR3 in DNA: TGCAGTGCTAGAGCCTCGGGGGGCGGCGAGCAGTACTTC.

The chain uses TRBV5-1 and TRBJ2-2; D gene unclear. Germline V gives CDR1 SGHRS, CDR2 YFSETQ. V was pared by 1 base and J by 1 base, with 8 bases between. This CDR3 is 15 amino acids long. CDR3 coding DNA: TGCGCCAGCAGCTTGACCTCGAGGAACACCGGGGAGCTGTTTTTT. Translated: CASSLTSRNTGELFF.

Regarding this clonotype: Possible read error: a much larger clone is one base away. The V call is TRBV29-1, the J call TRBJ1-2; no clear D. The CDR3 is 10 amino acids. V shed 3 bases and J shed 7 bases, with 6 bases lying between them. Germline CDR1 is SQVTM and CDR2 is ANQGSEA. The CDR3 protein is CSVDAGGYTF. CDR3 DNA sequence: TGCAGCGTTGATGCAGGTGGCTACACCTTC.

CDR3 amino acids: CASSRAINEKLFF. The CDR3 DNA is TGTGCCAGCAGCAGAGCCATAAATGAAAAACTGTTTTTT. The chain is built from TRBV2 and TRBJ1-4, with no clear D. V lost 6 bases and J 5 bases, leaving 10 bases between the germline ends. This CDR3 comprises 13 residues. The germline V gene has CDR1 SNHLY and CDR2 FYNNEI.

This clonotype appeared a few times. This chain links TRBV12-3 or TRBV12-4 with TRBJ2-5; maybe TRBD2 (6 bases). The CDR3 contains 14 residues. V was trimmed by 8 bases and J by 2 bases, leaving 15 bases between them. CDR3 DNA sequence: TGTGCCAGCGCCCTAAAGGGGAGGCAAGAGACCCAGTACTTC. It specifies CASALKGRQETQYF.

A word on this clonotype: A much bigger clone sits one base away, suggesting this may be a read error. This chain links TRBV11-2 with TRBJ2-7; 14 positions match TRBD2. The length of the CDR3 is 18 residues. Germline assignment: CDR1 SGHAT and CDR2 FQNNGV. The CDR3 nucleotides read TGTGCCGGCAGTTCCCTTCCGGGACTAGCGGGGGATAACTACGAGCAGTACTTC. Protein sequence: CAGSSLPGLAGDNYEQYF.

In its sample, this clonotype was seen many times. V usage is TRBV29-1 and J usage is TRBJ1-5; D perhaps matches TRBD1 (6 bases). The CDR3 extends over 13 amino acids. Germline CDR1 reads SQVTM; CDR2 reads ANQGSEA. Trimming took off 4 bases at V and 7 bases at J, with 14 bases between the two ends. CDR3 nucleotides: TGCAGCGTTGGATCAGGGGATGGCCAGCCCCAGCATTTT. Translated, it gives CSVGSGDGQPQHF.